This T cell receptor (beta chain) appears in the sequencing data of a study of spatial heterogeneity in lung cancer. Notes on the study in general: Resection saw ubiquitous expanded tumor TCRs appear in blood more than follow-up did.

TCRdb reprocessed the 5' RACE reads with MiXCR, giving one entry per CDR3 protein. The data hold 6,000 to 7,500 distinct CDR3 sequences, with about 19% observed a single time. Time point defined: sample taken at primary tumor resection. Unsorted whole RNA of tumor, nontumor lung or frozen PBMC was sequenced. Samples were donated by 72 untreated early-stage non-small cell lung cancer patients. This clonotype is medium-sized by share. Its antigen is undetermined. The receptor was derived from a female donor with early-stage non-small cell lung cancer. This specimen was PBMCs, taken at surgery.

The CDR3 coding sequence is TGCAGCGGTGGGGCGACAGCCGGTGAGCAGTTCTTC. It encodes CSGGATAGEQFF. The V gene is TRBV20-1, the J gene TRBJ2-1; tentative D call: TRBD1 (5 bases). Per germline, CDR1 DFQATT and CDR2 SNEGSKA (reference sequence). This CDR3 comprises 12 residues.